Detailed here is one T cell receptor beta chain. Its specificity is unknown. From germline, CDR1 is WNHNN and CDR2 SYGVQD (reference sequence). The CDR3 totals 15 residues. V was trimmed by 0 bases and J by 1 base, leaving 9 bases between them. The record originates from a study of shared clonotypes between healthy human individuals. Study background: CD4 naive and memory got three plates each, CD8 naive two, CD8 memory one.

Sequencing was at deep level. The repertoire was sequenced with immunoSEQ multiplex PCR; TCRdb's copy has only in-frame clones and lacks some. The profile shows some 2,000,000 clones, just under 95% of them singletons. Study-level findings and limits: Among the subsets, naive ones generally showed larger estimated richness than memory ones.

Terminally differentiated effector memory CD45RA+ cells were left out of the naive CD8 fraction, which was CD45RO-negative and positively selected for CCR7. The chain couples TRBV10-1 to TRBJ2-5; D not certain. This clonotype was obtained from a man aged 18 to 30 in good health. Material for sequencing was naive CD8+ T cells sorted from blood. CDR3 loop: CASSESPAFQETQYF. The CDR3 DNA is TGCGCCAGCAGTGAGTCCCCGGCTTTCCAAGAGACCCAGTACTTC.